What follows are 20 T cell receptor beta chains derived from one specimen sequenced in a study of OX40 agonist ivuxolimab in advanced cancers. The table came from immunoSEQ multiplex PCR; TCRdb's copy has only in-frame clones and leaves some out. Among 55,000 to 80,000 clones listed, around nine tenths were seen once. The material sequenced was CD4+ or CD8+ T cells sorted from blood, taken in a trial of the OX40 agonist ivuxolimab. The source is an adult with an advanced solid tumor such as melanoma, head and neck, liver or kidney cancer.

The chain links TRBV15 to TRBJ2-3, with a weak D call TRBD2 (6 bases). Germline values: CDR1 LNHNV, CDR2 YYDKDF (reference sequence). The length of the CDR3 is 16 residues. Deletions cut 0 bases from V and 0 bases from J, with 10 bases between. The CDR3 region has the DNA TGTGCCACCAGCAGAGAGGGCGGGGTAAGCACAGATACGCAGTATTTT. This encodes CATSREGGVSTDTQYF.

The CDR3 coding sequence is TGTGCCAGCAGCCAAGATATCGGGGAGCTGTTTTTT. Its protein product is CASSQDIGELFF. The rearrangement uses TRBV4-2 and TRBJ2-2, with D hard to call. V was cut by 0 bases and J by 7 bases, with 3 bases left in between. CDR1 and CDR2 from the germline V gene are LGHNA and YNFKEQ. The CDR3 has 12 amino acids.

This clone came up once. The chain recombines TRBV25-1 with TRBJ2-3; D unclear. The V gene's germline CDR1 is MGHDK and CDR2 SYGVNS. This CDR3 region has 12 residues. V was cut by 3 bases and J by 6 bases, with 7 bases left in between. CDR3 sequence: CASSDPLDTQYF. The DNA for the CDR3 is TGTGCCAGCAGTGACCCTCTGGATACGCAGTATTTT.

This rearrangement joins TRBV5-6 to TRBJ2-1; 11 nucleotides line up with TRBD2. Germline V gives CDR1 SGHDT, CDR2 YYEEEE. This CDR3 has 17 amino acids. After removal of 3 bases from V and 5 bases from J, the junction contained 10 bases not matched to a gene. The CDR3 DNA reads TGTGCCAGCAGCTGGAGGACTAGCGGGCCCTCTAACAATGAGCAGTTCTTC. This encodes CASSWRTSGPSNNEQFF.

The V call is TRBV6-1, the J call TRBJ1-1; the D gene is possibly TRBD1 (5 bases). The germline CDR1 and CDR2 sequences are MNHNS and SASEGT. The V and J ends lost 2 bases and 2 bases respectively, with 12 bases between them. The CDR3 sequence is 15 residues long. CDR3 DNA sequence: TGTGCCAGCAGTGAAAATACGAGGGGCAACACTGAAGCTTTCTTT. It codes for CASSENTRGNTEAFF.

This chain connects TRBV6-5 to TRBJ2-7, with 9 bases that match TRBD1. Trimming at V came to 6 bases and at J to 7 bases, leaving 13 bases not matched to a gene. The CDR3 runs to 15 residues. Germline V CDR1 and CDR2: MNHEY, SVGAGI. As DNA, the CDR3 is TGTGCCAGCAGGCCCCCACCGGGACAGGGCATTGAGCAGTACTTC. Its protein is CASRPPPGQGIEQYF.

J is TRBJ2-2 and V is TRBV9, with TRBD1 identical over 11 bases. Trimming took 0 bases from V and 5 from J; bases not matched to a gene: 9. Germline lookup yields CDR1 SGDLS and CDR2 YYNGEE. This CDR3 has 18 amino acids. CDR3 sequence (DNA): TGTGCCAGCAGCGTAGCGATTCCCGGGACAGGGGGTACCGGGGAGCTGTTTTTT. The encoded protein is CASSVAIPGTGGTGELFF.

CDR3 protein: CASSSRGEQETQYF. In DNA, the CDR3 is TGCGCCAGCAGCTCCCGGGGAGAACAAGAGACCCAGTACTTC. This rearrangement joins TRBV4-1 to TRBJ2-5, with D perhaps matching TRBD2 (5 bases). CDR1 and CDR2 from the germline V gene are MGHRA and YSYEKL. This CDR3 is 14 amino acids long. V gave up 5 bases and J gave up 2 bases, with 12 bases separating them.

The chain employs TRBV29-1 and TRBJ2-3; a possible D gene is TRBD2 (7 bases). The ends were cut back, 6 bases at V and 6 bases at J, with 13 bases in the middle. The CDR3 has 12 amino acids. Germline CDR1 reads SQVTM; CDR2 reads ANQGSEA. The DNA for the CDR3 is TGCAGCGTGGAGGGGGGGGAGGATACGCAGTATTTT. Translation: CSVEGGEDTQYF.

The chain recombines TRBV29-1 with TRBJ2-5; the D is unclear. Germline V gives CDR1 SQVTM, CDR2 ANQGSEA. V lost 6 bases and J lost 5, with 13 bases in between. This CDR3 has 12 amino acids. Here the CDR3 DNA reads TGCAGCGTAAGCTCCGATAGGGAGACCCAGTACTTC. Translation gives CSVSSDRETQYF.

This chain links TRBV19 with TRBJ2-7; TRBD1 aligns across 9 bases. Germline V gene lookup returns CDR1 LNHDA and CDR2 SQIVND (reference sequence). V dropped 3 bases and J dropped 3; count of bases not matched to a gene: 9. The CDR3 runs 16 residues. DNA of the CDR3: TGTGCCAGTAGTATCCTTATGGGACAGGGAATCTACGAGCAGTACTTC. It codes for CASSILMGQGIYEQYF.

V and J are TRBV19 and TRBJ1-3; D is ambiguous. CDR1 is LNHDA and CDR2 is SQIVND in the germline V gene (reference sequence). Between the trimmed V and J ends, which lost 9 bases and 0 bases, there was a span of 12 bases. This CDR3 is 14 amino acids long. The CDR3 loop is CASLRVSSGNTIYF. DNA of the CDR3: TGTGCCAGCCTGCGGGTGAGCTCTGGAAACACCATATATTTT.

This chain's CDR3 is CASSLWDRWNTEAFF. CDR3 sequence (DNA): TGTGCCAGCAGCCTCTGGGACAGGTGGAACACTGAAGCTTTCTTT. The genes are TRBV14 and TRBJ1-1, with 8 bases matching TRBD1. Germline V gene lookup returns CDR1 SGHDN and CDR2 FVKESK. The CDR3 has 15 amino acids. Unmatched junction bases numbered 5, after V lost 4 bases and J lost 1 base.

The rearrangement links TRBV29-1 to TRBJ2-1; no firm D call. CDR1 and CDR2 from the germline V gene are SQVTM and ANQGSEA. The ends were cut back, 6 bases at V and 0 bases at J, with 12 bases in the middle. The CDR3 consists of 14 residues. CDR3 loop: CSVDRASSYNEQFF. CDR3 DNA: TGCAGCGTCGATAGGGCGAGCTCCTACAATGAGCAGTTCTTC.

J is TRBJ2-1 and V is TRBV7-9; D possibly corresponds to TRBD2 (5 bases). Germline lookup yields CDR1 SEHNR and CDR2 FQNEAQ (reference sequence). The CDR3 spans 14 residues. The ends were cut back, 1 base at V and 3 bases at J, with 7 bases in the middle. The CDR3 region has the DNA TGTGCCAGCAGCTTAGTCCGGGACTACAATGAGCAGTTCTTC. This gives the protein CASSLVRDYNEQFF.

In the case of this clone: Other DNA sequences of this sample code for an identical CDR3. This rearrangement joins TRBV5-1 to TRBJ2-5; the D is unclear. The CDR3 is 11 amino acids. V lost 2 bases and J 2 bases, leaving 1 base between the germline ends. Germline V gene lookup returns CDR1 SGHRS and CDR2 YFSETQ. CDR3 in amino acids: CASSLQETQYF. The CDR3 DNA sequence: TGCGCCAGCAGCTTACAAGAGACCCAGTACTTC.

This clone was seen only once. The V call is TRBV10-3, the J call TRBJ1-1; D is undetermined. The V end was cut by 10 bases, the J end by 3 bases, with 12 bases between. The CDR3 sequence is 12 residues long. Germline V gene lookup returns CDR1 ENHRY and CDR2 SYGVKD. Written as DNA, the CDR3 is TGTGCCACCGGAGGGAGAGACACTGAAGCTTTCTTT. Residues: CATGGRDTEAFF.

This clone came up a few times. The CDR3 coding sequence is TGTGCCAGCAGCCCCCCCGGCACCGGGGAGCTGTTTTTT. This codes for CASSPPGTGELFF. The genes are TRBV7-3 and TRBJ2-2; no reliable D call. Germline loops: CDR1 SGHTA, CDR2 FQGTGA. CDR3 size: 13 residues. The V end was cut by 5 bases, the J end by 4 bases, with 8 bases between.

The gene calls are TRBV12-5 and TRBJ2-5; the match to TRBD2 covers 8 bases. Germline trimming cut 3 bases from V and 5 bases from J; bases unmatched to any gene: 8. The V gene's germline CDR1 is LGHNT and CDR2 FRNRAP. This CDR3 comprises 15 residues. Here the CDR3 reads CASGFIAGLGETQYF. CDR3 nucleotides: TGTGCTAGTGGTTTTATAGCGGGATTGGGGGAGACCCAGTACTTC.

The chain uses TRBV18 and TRBJ2-5; the D call may be TRBD1 or TRBD2 (5 bases each). Germline CDR1 reads KGHSH; CDR2 reads LQKENI. The length of the CDR3 is 16 residues. The ends were cut back, 6 bases at V and 0 bases at J, with 17 bases in the middle. CDR3 region: CASSPTPGRHQETQYF. Written as DNA, the CDR3 is TGTGCCAGCTCCCCGACCCCGGGACGTCACCAAGAGACCCAGTACTTC.